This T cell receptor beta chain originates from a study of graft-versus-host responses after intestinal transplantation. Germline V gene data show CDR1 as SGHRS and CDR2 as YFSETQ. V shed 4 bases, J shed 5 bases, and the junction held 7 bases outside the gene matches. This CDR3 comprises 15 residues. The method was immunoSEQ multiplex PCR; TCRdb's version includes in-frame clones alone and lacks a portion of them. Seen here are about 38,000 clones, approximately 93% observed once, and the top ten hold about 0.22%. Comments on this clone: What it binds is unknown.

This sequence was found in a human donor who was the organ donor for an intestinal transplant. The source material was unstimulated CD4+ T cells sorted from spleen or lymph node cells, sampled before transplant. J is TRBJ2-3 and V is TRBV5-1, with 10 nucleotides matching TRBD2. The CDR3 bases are TGCGCCAGCAGCAGAAGGGCTAGCGGGGGAGATACGCAGTATTTT. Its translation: CASSRRASGGDTQYF.